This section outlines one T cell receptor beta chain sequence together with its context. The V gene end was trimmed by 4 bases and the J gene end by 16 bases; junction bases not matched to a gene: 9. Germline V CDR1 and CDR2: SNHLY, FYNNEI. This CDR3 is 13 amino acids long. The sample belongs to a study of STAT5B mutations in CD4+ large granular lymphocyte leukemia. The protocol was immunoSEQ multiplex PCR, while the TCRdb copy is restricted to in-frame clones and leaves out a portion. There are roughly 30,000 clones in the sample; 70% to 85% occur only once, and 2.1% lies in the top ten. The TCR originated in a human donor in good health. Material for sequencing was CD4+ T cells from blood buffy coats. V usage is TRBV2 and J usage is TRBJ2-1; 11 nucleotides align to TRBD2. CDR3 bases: TGTGCCAGCAGTGTTGAATCTAGCGGGAGGTATTTCTTC. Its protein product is CASSVESSGRYFF.